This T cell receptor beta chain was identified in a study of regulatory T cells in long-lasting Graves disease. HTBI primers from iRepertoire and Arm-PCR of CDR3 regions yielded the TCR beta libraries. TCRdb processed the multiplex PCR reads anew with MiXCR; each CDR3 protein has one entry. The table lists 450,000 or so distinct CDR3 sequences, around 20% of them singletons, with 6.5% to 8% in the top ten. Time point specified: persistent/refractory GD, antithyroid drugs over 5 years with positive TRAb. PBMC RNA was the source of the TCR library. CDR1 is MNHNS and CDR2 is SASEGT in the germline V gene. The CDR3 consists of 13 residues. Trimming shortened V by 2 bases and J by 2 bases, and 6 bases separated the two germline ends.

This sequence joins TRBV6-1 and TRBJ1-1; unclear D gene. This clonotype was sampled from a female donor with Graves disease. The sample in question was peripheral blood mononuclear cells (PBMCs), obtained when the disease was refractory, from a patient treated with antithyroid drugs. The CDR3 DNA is TGTGCCAGCAGTGAACAGAGTAACACTGAAGCTTTCTTT. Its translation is CASSEQSNTEAFF.